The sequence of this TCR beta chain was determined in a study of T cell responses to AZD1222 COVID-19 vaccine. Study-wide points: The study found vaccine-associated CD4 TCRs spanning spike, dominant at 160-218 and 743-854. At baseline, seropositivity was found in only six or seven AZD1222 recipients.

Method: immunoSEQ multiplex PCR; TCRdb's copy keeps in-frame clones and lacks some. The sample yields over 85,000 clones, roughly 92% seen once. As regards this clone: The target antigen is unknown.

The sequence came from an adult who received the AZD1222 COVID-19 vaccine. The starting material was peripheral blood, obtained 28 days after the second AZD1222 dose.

CDR3 region: CASSPDQNSYEQYF. CDR3 in DNA: TGTGCCAGCTCACCAGACCAGAATTCCTACGAGCAGTACTTC. The rearrangement joins TRBV18 to TRBJ2-7, with D uncertain. Germline loops: CDR1 KGHSH, CDR2 LQKENI. The CDR3 sequence is 14 residues long. Trimming cost V 2 bases and J 1 base, with 9 bases left between them.